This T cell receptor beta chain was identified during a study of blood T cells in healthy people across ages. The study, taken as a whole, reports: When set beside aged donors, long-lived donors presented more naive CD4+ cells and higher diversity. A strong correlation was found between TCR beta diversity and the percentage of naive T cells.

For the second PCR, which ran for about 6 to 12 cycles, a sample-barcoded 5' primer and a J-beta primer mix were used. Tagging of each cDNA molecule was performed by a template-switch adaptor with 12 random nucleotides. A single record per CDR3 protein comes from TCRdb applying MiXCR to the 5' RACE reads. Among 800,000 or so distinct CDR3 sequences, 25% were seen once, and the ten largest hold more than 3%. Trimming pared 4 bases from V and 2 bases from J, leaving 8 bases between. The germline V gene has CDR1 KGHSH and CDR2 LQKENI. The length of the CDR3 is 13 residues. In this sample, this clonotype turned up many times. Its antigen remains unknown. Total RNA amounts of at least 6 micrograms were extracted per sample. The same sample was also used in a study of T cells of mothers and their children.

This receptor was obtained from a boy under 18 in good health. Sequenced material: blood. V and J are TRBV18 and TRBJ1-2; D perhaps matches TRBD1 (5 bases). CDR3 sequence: CASSQGENYGYTF. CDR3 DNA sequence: TGTGCCAGCTCACAAGGGGAGAACTATGGCTACACCTTC.